This T cell receptor beta chain was obtained from a study of shared clonotypes between healthy human individuals. This CDR3 has 14 residues. Sequenced by immunoSEQ multiplex PCR; TCRdb stores in-frame clones only, minus some. This table holds about 2 million clones, approximately 94% found once. The naive CD8 fraction comprised CD45RO-negative cells positively selected for CCR7 and excluded terminally differentiated effector memory CD45RA+ cells. This TCR was sampled from a man aged 18 to 29 in good health. Sequenced sample: naive CD8+ T cells sorted from blood. The genes are TRBV1 and TRBJ2-7. TRBV1 is termed a pseudogene. The CDR3 loop reads CTSSRAWGAYEQYF. The CDR3 DNA reads as TGCACCAGCAGCCGGGCCTGGGGGGCGTACGAGCAGTACTTC.